This TCR beta chain was recovered during a study of T cells in Graves' hyperthyroidism and ophthalmopathy. Study-level points and caveats: Blood also carried most thyroid clonotypes expanded above 0.001.

The length of the CDR3 is 13 residues. V was trimmed by 8 bases and J by 3 bases, leaving 14 bases between them. With respect to this clonotype: What it recognizes is unknown.

Patients were aged 18 to 65, had disease duration under 2 months, and had newly diagnosed hyperthyroidism. Amplified TCR beta CDR3 regions came from RNA transcripts. TCR CDR3 regions were first amplified by RT-PCR with HTBI primers. Each CDR3 protein gets one entry after TCRdb re-called the multiplex PCR reads with MiXCR. The sample has over 250,000 distinct CDR3 sequences; 25% to 30% are singletons. The receptor was derived from a man aged 35-49 years with Graves' hyperthyroidism that later progressed to Graves' ophthalmopathy. V is TRBV12-3 or TRBV12-4 and J is TRBJ2-7; D possibly corresponds to TRBD2 (5 bases). Sequenced sample: blood. DNA of the CDR3: TGTGCCAGCCGACGAGGGCTCCTCTACGAGCAGTACTTC. This encodes CASRRGLLYEQYF.